Sequencing of this T cell receptor beta chain was carried out in a study of blood T cell repertoires in COVID-19. Study details: The United States, Italy and Spain provided the acute and convalescent COVID-19 samples. The analysed material was cDNA or gDNA that came from T cells, B-cell-depleted T cells, or PBMCs.

This CDR3 contains 15 residues. Germline loops: CDR1 MNHEY, CDR2 SVGEGT. Trimming took 3 bases from V and 1 from J, leaving 10 bases between them. In the study's own analysis: Estimation of nucleated cell counts relied on the amplification of reference gene primers. TCRdb's table, derived via immunoSEQ multiplex PCR, lists solely in-frame clones and lacks some. Clone size and V and J calls were adopted from that table, with D and trimming inferred from the DNA. The sample shows fewer than 120,000 clones, around three quarters of them seen only once. This receptor was identified in a woman aged 55-75 years with acute or convalescent COVID-19. The chain couples TRBV6-2 or TRBV6-3 to TRBJ2-1, with D possibly TRBD1 on 6 matching bases. Material: peripheral blood. The CDR3 coding sequence is TGTGCCAGCAGTTATGGGGGCCAATCCTACAATGAGCAGTTCTTC. Protein: CASSYGGQSYNEQFF.